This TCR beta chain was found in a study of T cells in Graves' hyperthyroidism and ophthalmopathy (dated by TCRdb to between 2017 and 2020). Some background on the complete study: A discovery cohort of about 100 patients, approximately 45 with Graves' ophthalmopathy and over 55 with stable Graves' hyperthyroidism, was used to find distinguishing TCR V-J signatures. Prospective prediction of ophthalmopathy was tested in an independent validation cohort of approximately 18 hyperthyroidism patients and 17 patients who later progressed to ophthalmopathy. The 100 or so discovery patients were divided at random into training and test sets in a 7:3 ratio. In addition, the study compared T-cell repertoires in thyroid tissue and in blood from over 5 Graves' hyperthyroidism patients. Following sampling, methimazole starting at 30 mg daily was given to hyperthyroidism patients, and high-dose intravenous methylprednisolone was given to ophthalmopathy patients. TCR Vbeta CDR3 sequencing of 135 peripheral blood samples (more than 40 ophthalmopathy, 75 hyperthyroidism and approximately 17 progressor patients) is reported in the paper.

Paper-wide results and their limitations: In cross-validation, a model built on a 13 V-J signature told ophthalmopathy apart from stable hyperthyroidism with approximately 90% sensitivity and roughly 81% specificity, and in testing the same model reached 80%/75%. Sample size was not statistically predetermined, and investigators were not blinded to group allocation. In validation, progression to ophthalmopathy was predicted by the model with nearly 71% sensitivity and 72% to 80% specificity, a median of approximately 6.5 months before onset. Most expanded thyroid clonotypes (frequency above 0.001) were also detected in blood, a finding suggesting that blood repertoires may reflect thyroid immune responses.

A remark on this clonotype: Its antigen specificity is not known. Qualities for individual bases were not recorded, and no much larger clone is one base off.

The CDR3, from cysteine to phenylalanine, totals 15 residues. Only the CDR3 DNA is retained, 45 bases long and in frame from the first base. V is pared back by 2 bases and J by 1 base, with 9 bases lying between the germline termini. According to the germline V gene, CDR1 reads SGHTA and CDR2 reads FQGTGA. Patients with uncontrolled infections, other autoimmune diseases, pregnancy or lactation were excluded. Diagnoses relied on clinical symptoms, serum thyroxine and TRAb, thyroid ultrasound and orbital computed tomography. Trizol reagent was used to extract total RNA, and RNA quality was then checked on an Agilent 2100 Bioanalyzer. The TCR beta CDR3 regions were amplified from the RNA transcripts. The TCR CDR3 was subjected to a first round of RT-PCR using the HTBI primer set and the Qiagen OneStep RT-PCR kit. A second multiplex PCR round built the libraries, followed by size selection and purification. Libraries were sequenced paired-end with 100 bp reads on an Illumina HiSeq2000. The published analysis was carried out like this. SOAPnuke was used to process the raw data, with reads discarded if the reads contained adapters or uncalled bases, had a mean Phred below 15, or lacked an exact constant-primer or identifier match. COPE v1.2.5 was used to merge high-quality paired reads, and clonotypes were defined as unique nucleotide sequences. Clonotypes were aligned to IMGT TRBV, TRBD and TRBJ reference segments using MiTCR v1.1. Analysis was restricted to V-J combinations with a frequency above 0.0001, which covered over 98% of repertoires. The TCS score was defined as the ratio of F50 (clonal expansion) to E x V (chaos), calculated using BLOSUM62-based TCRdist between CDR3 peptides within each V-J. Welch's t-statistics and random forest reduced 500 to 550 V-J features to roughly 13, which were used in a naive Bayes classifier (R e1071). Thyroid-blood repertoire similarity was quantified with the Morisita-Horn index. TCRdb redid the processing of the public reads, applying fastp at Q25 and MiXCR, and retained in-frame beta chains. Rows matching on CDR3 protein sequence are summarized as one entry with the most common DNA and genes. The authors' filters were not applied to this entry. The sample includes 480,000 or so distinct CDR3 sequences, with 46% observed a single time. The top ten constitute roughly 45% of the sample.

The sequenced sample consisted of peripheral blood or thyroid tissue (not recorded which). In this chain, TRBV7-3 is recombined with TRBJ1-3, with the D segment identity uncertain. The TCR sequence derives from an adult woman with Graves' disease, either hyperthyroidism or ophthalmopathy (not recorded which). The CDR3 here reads CASSLAPQSGNTIYF. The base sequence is TGTGCCAGCAGCTTAGCCCCGCAATCTGGAAACACCATATATTTT.